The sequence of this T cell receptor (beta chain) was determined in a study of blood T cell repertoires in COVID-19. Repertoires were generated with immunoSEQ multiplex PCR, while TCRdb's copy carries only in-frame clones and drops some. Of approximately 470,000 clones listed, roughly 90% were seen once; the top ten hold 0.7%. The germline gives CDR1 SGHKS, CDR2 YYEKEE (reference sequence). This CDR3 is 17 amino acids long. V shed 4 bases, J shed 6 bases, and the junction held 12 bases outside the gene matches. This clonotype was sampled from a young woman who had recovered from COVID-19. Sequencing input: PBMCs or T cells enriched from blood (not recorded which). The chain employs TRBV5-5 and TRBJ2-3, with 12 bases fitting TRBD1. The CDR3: CASSIHIRDRGQDTQYF. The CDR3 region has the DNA TGTGCCAGCAGCATACACATCCGGGACAGGGGGCAGGATACGCAGTATTTT.